This T cell receptor (beta chain) is from a study of cytomegalovirus exposure and HLA in healthy donors (dated by TCRdb to 2016 to 2017). The study in broad terms: An earlier analysis of 587 of the donors reported 276 Gb of sequence data and 95 million to 120 million unique TCR beta sequences obtained from about 180 million T cells. An early release covering 550 to 650 HLA-typed donors comprised about 300 gigabases of sequencing data and 85 million to 100 million unique TCR sequences. Among the approximately 430 genotyped donors, around 81% belonged to the genetic ancestry cluster associated with self-reported Caucasian donors. The study was designed to test whether signatures of past pathogen exposure could be identified by cataloging public T cell receptors. The T cell repertoires of 550 to 850 subjects were profiled by immunosequencing and related to cytomegalovirus serostatus. Besides the first cohort of approximately 670 subjects, a separate validation cohort made up of some 110 different subjects was used. To predict cytomegalovirus infection status, the study combined high-throughput TCR immunosequencing, statistical association of individual TCRs with disease status, and machine learning. A later analysis re-analyzed previously published TCR beta repertoires from several hundred donors and added high-resolution HLA genotyping to study TCR occurrence patterns. In the later analysis, no new phenotypic data were used to find candidate immune exposures; instead, reliance was placed on TCR beta sequences and their occurrence across donors. To decide whether each TCR beta V gene segment behaved as functional or pseudogenic, an earlier analysis of 587 of the donors relied on high-throughput TCR beta sequencing. Alongside the repertoire data, information on donor age, sex, ethnicity and CMV serostatus was compiled. A later genetic analysis took genome-wide SNP genotypes for 398 of the 666 donors and used that subset as a discovery cohort. Every repertoire in the discovery cohort had been generated on one and the same sequencing platform. HLA typing included class I and class II loci at four-digit resolution. Typing coverage varied by locus: 629-630 donors for A, B, C, DRB1 and DQB1; 522 for DQA1; about 590 for DPA1; 400 to 480 for DPB1. Four or five DR-DQ haplotypes were handled as single units for association and clustering because linkage in the cohort was strong. Among some 410 genotyped donors of the cohort, an average of around 240,000 unique TCR beta nucleotide sequences were sequenced per donor, around 20% of them non-productive.

Study-wide findings and limitations: In an earlier analysis of approximately 590 of the donors, most TCR beta V segments appeared in productive rearrangements about 87% or about 30% of the time, broadly matching IMGT annotations. When HLA alleles, especially DR and DQ, strongly co-occurred, attributing TCR associations to individual alleles was difficult. Because HLA typing was unavailable for some donors at each locus, only the typed subset was used in association tests. An association between a missense DCLRE1C variant and V-gene and J-gene trimming of TCR beta chains was found in a later genetic analysis and replicated in an independent cohort. The 87-base-pair reads could not distinguish some IMGT-functional V segments, including TRBV6-2 and TRBV6-3, so those segments were excluded. According to the authors, the approach could potentially be generalized to other disease states and immunological phenotypes. Linkage disequilibrium might explain the correlated functional status among segregating V segments, but an unknown experimental factor could not be ruled out. The classifier was reported to diagnose cytomegalovirus status with high specificity and sensitivity in both the original and validation cohorts. The study listed approximately 150 TCR beta chains as associated with cytomegalovirus. At a false discovery rate of 0.05, a later analysis linked around 15,000 TCR beta sequences to specific HLA alleles. Three of the identified cytomegalovirus-associated TCR beta chains were confirmed in vitro to be specific for cytomegalovirus antigens. A later analysis found that TCR association rates varied across HLA loci, with DRB1 alleles showing the most associated TCRs and HLA-C alleles the fewest. A further reported finding was that TCR beta sequences accurately predicted the HLA-A and HLA-B alleles for most subjects in the first cohort. Presence/absence analyses assumed roughly uniform sequencing depth across donors, an assumption that may not hold. A later analysis found that most CMV-associated TCR beta chains appeared HLA-restricted, with HLA associations seemingly driven largely by CMV exposure. This cohort had only TCR beta chains sequenced, and the lack of alpha or paired-chain data limited which features could be detected. According to a later analysis, parvovirus B19, influenza, CMV and Epstein-Barr virus appeared linked to several top co-occurrence clusters. Because counts were too low, 15 to 20 rarely observed V segments, including chromosome 9 orphons, were excluded from the earlier analysis of about 500 of the donors. Immune exposure information for the cohort was limited to CMV serostatus. The sequencing pipeline was judged likely to have produced a cluster of highly shared sequence variants as a technical artifact. In a later genetic analysis, fewer N-insertions in productive TCRs were reported among donors in an Asian-associated ancestry cluster than the approximately 630-donor mean. Most TCR sequences were seen in very few donors, while some public TCRs were found in many individuals. A later analysis found that HLA-associated TCR beta chains were more clonally expanded and had lower generation probabilities than equally common non-associated chains.

Worth noting for this clone: What this receptor recognizes is not known. No base quality values were provided; no much bigger clone lies one nucleotide off.

The cohort consisted of some 670 healthy bone marrow donors. At the time of sampling, every cohort member was nominally healthy, though immune exposures that went unrecorded were likely present. The donor was CMV seropositive and belonged to the group of 250 to 350 seropositive cohort members. A peripheral blood sample was provided by each donor, and peripheral blood mononuclear cells were used for TCR beta sequencing. The Qiagen DNeasy Blood Extraction Kit was used to extract genomic DNA from the blood cell samples. Libraries were made using the immunoSEQ multiplex PCR assay. A mixture of 60 forward primers for TCR Vbeta segments and 13 reverse primers for TCR Jbeta segments was used in the multiplex PCR. Amplification of the CDR3 region of rearranged TCR beta genes was performed with a multiplex PCR assay on genomic DNA. Amplified TCR beta libraries were sequenced as 87-base-pair reads on the Illumina HiSeq System. Regarding the original processing steps: Across the 500 to 850 repertoires, a later analysis counted roughly 84 million unique TCR beta chains, some 11 million of which were shared by at least two donors. Raw reads were error-corrected and collapsed into unique sequences with a nearest-neighbor algorithm that merged closely related sequences to remove PCR and sequencing errors. To assign V, D and J gene segments, CDR3 sequences were aligned to IMGT reference sequences. For a sequence to be retained, a match of at least six nucleotides to both a V gene segment and a J gene segment was required. Rearrangements were classified as productive when the CDR3 lacked stop codons and remained in frame with V and J, and all other rearrangements were classified as non-productive. Following IMGT convention, CDR3 was defined as the stretch from the second conserved V-encoded cysteine up to the conserved J-encoded phenylalanine. The earlier analysis of fewer than 700 of the donors excluded sequences that lacked an unambiguous match to a single V gene segment. An earlier analysis of fewer than 650 of the donors classified V segments as functional when productive rearrangements were above 56.7% and as segregating when the standard deviation between donors was above 5%. A statistical classification framework was built for diagnosing cytomegalovirus status from the catalog of TCR beta chain sequences. In a later analysis, V and J genes were assigned by comparing TCR nucleotide sequences against IMGT/GENE-DB human TR gene sequences. The TCRdist pipeline was used in a later analysis to assign CDR3 sequences and most-parsimonious VDJ recombination scenarios. In a later analysis, each TCR beta chain was defined by its CDR3 amino acid sequence together with its V-gene family, and reads lacking a unique V-gene family were excluded. A later analysis removed roughly 590 highly shared, low-generation-probability nucleotide sequences to deal with suspected cross-contamination and a sequencing artifact. For each public chain, a later analysis derived a clonal expansion index from normalized ranks of inferred template counts within each repertoire. In a later analysis, generation probabilities were computed using a VDJ recombination model fitted to out-of-frame rearrangements, and the results were checked against IGoR. Hypergeometric tests were used in a later analysis to score TCR-TCR, TCR-HLA and TCR-CMV co-occurrence, with a repertoire-size bias correction applied to the TCR pairs. False discovery rates were estimated in a later analysis by permuting HLA or CMV assignments 20 times. In a later analysis, co-occurring TCRs were grouped using DBSCAN, and TCRdist sequence similarity was added for clustering within HLA-allele-positive subsets. Repertoires with fewer than 30,000 or more than 120,000 public chains, plus five repertoires with anomalous nucleotide sharing, were excluded from co-occurrence clustering. In TCRdb, the immuneACCESS table is reduced to in-frame sequences with V and J assigned. These tables do not hold every clone; where another copy was compared, an unresolved V gene accounts for under half, and the others remain unexplained. The DNA was the basis for D and trimming; V, J and clone size are from that table. This sample is represented by around 58,000 clones; approximately 71% of them were singletons. The top ten clones comprise about a third of the sample.

The V end gives up 6 bases and the J end 12 bases, leaving 6 bases in the junction not matched to a gene. Counted from cysteine to phenylalanine, this CDR3 has 11 amino acids. Of all the DNA, just the CDR3 is kept, 33 bases in frame from base 1. The CDR1 and CDR2 encoded by the germline V gene are LGHNT and FRNRAP. This TCR derives from a man aged 35-49 years in good health and CMV-seropositive. Sequenced: PBMCs. The rearrangement joined TRBV12-5 to TRBJ2-3; TRBD2 aligns with 7 central bases. The nucleotides are TGTGCTAGTGGATACTCAGCGGGACAGTATTTT. This is translated as CASGYSAGQYF.